This T cell receptor beta chain is drawn from a study of blood T cell repertoires in COVID-19. Across the study: Samples taken during acute and convalescent COVID-19 were collected in the United States, Italy and Spain.

The V gene's germline CDR1 is MNHNY and CDR2 SVGAGI (reference sequence). The CDR3 runs to 14 residues. Original handling: Cell counts per sample came from amplifying reference gene primers. Assay: immunoSEQ multiplex PCR; the TCRdb copy retains only in-frame clones and omits some. V and J calls and clone size are as listed in that table; D and trimming were resolved from the DNA. The repertoire holds around 75,000 clones, with about four fifths as singletons. About this clone itself: A read error may account for a junction end that differs from germline.

Material for sequencing was peripheral blood. This TCR came from a woman of 80 years or more with active or convalescent COVID-19. The rearrangement uses TRBV6-6 and TRBJ2-1, with D hard to call. CDR3 DNA sequence: TGTGCCATCAGTGGAGTCATGACCTACAATGAGCAGTTCTTC. Translation: CAISGVMTYNEQFF.